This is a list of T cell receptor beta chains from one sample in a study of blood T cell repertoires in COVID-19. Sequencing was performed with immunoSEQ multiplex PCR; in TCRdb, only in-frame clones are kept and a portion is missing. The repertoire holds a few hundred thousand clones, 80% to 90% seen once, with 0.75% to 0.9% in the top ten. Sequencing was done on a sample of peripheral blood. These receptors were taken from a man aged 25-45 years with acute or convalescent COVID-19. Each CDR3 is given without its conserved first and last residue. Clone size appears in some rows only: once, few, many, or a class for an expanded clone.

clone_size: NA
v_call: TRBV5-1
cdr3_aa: ASSLPASSRGSSYNEQF

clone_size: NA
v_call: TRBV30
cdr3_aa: AWELRNTQY

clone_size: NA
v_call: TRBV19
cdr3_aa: ASSIAGGQETQY

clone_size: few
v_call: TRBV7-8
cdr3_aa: ASSPSQGAGEQY

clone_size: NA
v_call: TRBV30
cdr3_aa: AWSSGTGPETQY

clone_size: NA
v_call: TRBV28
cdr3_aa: ASSSRGGVTGNTIY

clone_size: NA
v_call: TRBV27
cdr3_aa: ASRIAGGKNTGELF

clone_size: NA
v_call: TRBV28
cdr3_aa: ASSRPSGRNNEQF

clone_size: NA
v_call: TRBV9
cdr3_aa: ASRRGSGNTIY

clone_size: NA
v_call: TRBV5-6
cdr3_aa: ASSFAWQAGGSSYEQY

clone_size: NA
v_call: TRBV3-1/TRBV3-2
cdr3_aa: ASSPTGYEKLF

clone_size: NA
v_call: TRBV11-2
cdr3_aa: ASSFTQASSGANVLT

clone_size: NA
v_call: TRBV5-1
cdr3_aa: ASSRKNGVGTYEQY

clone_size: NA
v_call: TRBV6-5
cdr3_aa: ASRGGWGEKLF

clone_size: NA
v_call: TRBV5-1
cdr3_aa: ASRRGPDYEQY

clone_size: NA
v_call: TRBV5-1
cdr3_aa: ASSEPQVDTQY

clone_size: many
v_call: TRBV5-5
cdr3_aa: ASSFLLAGRGTDTQY

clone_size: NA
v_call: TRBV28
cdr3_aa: ASSLIQGQPQH

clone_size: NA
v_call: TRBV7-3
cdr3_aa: ASTGQGKVNEQF

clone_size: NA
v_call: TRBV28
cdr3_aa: ASKQTSTDTQY

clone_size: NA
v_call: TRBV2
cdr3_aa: ASTRGGGEAF

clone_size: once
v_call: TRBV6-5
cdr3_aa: ASSYLTGQGAYEQY

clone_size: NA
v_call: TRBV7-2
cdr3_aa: ASSLAVSASGSYEQY